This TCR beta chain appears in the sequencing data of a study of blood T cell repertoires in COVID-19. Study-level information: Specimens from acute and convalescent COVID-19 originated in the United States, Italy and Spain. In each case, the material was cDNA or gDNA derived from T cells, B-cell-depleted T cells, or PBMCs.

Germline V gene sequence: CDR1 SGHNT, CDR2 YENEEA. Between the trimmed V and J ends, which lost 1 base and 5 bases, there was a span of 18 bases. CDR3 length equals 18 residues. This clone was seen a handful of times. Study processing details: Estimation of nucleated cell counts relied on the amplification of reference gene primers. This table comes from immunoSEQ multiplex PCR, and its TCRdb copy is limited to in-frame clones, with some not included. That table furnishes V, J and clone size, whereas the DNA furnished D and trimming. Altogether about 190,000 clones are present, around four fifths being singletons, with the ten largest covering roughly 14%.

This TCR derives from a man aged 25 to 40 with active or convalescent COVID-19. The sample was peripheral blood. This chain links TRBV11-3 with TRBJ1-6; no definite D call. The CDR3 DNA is TGTGCCAGCAGCTTAGCCACATGGGCACAGAAGAATAATTCACCCCTCCACTTT. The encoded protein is CASSLATWAQKNNSPLHF.